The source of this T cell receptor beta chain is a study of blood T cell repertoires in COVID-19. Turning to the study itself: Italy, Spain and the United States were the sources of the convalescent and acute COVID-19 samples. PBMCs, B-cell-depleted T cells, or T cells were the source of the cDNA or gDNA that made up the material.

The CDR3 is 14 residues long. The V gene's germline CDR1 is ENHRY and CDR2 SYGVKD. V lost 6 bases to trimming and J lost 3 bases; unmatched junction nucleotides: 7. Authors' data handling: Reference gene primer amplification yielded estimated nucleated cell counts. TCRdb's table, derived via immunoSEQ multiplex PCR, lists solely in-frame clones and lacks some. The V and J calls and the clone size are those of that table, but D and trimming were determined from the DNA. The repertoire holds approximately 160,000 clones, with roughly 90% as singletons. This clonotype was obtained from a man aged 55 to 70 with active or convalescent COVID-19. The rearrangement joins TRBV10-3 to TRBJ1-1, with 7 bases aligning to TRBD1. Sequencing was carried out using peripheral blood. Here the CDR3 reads CAISGTTGDTEAFF. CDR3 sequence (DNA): TGTGCCATCAGCGGGACAACAGGGGACACTGAAGCTTTCTTT.